These 19 T cell receptor beta chains came from one sample sequenced in a study of blood T cell repertoires in COVID-19. TCRdb keeps only in-frame clones here, not all; method: immunoSEQ multiplex PCR. The table records roughly 99,000 clones, roughly 80% of them present only once. The sample comprised peripheral blood. All receptors derive from a woman at least 80 years old with acute or convalescent COVID-19.

This clone was seen only once. The V call is TRBV2, the J call TRBJ1-1, with D possibly TRBD1 on 5 matching bases. Germline V gives CDR1 SNHLY, CDR2 FYNNEI. V lost 6 bases and J 0 bases, leaving 11 bases between the germline ends. The CDR3 contains 14 residues. The CDR3 loop is CASRSGFMNTEAFF. The CDR3 bases are TGTGCCAGCAGGTCAGGGTTCATGAACACTGAAGCTTTCTTT.

The V call is TRBV7-9, the J call TRBJ1-6, with 8 bases matching TRBD1. The germline gives CDR1 SEHNR, CDR2 FQNEAQ (reference sequence). CDR3 size: 17 residues. V trimming: 5 bases; J trimming: 8 bases; junction bases outside the gene matches: 14. The CDR3 nucleotides are TGTGCCAGCAGCCCCCTTCCGCCGGGACAGGCTGATTCACCCCTCCACTTT. Its translation: CASSPLPPGQADSPLHF.

The rearrangement joins TRBV9 to TRBJ2-3, with 9 bases lining up with TRBD1. The V and J ends lost 0 bases and 1 base, in that order; junction bases with no gene match: 12. Germline V gives CDR1 SGDLS, CDR2 YYNGEE. The CDR3 extends over 19 amino acids. CDR3 DNA: TGTGCCAGCAGCGTAGGGACAGGGGTTGCGGGGCGGGGCACAGATACGCAGTATTTT. Its protein product is CASSVGTGVAGRGTDTQYF.

This sequence joins TRBV11-2 and TRBJ2-3, with 8 bases matching TRBD2. Germline V CDR1 and CDR2: SGHAT, FQNNGV. V lost 5 bases, J lost 4 bases, and 11 bases stayed unmatched. The CDR3 length is 16 residues. The CDR3 protein is CASSPSGSGAPDTQYF. For the CDR3, the DNA is TGTGCCAGCAGCCCCAGCGGTAGCGGGGCCCCAGATACGCAGTATTTT.

In its sample, this clone was seen once. The V and J genes are TRBV19 and TRBJ2-1, with TRBD2 matching over 7 bases. The CDR3 covers 15 residues. Looked up from germline, CDR1 is LNHDA and CDR2 is SQIVND (reference sequence). The J segment lost 6 bases and the V segment lost 1 base, leaving 6 bases of the junction unmatched. The CDR3, as DNA: TGTGCCAGTAGTATAGGAGAGGGGAGGGGCAATGAGCAGTTCTTC. This codes for CASSIGEGRGNEQFF.

This sequence joins TRBV20-1 and TRBJ1-1; 7 bases fit TRBD1. CDR3 size: 17 residues. Trimming removed 3 bases from V and 3 bases from J; junction bases left unmatched: 16. In germline, CDR1 is DFQATT, CDR2 SNEGSKA (reference sequence). The CDR3 DNA follows: TGCAGTGCTAGTCAAACAGGGGTAGGAGATAGGTACACTGAAGCTTTCTTT. It codes for CSASQTGVGDRYTEAFF.

The chain is built from TRBV24-1 and TRBJ1-2; 12 bases line up with TRBD1. The germline V gene has CDR1 KGHDR and CDR2 SFDVKD. The CDR3 has 20 residues. Trimming cost V 3 bases and J 2 bases; bases outside gene matches: 15. As DNA, the CDR3 is TGTGCCACCAGTGATCCCCGATATGGAGGGACAGGGGGCCCGAACTATGGCTACACCTTC. The encoded protein is CATSDPRYGGTGGPNYGYTF.

V gene TRBV28 combines with J gene TRBJ1-6; perhaps TRBD1 as D (6 bases). Germline V gene sequence: CDR1 MDHEN, CDR2 SYDVKM. The V end was cut by 3 bases, the J end by 7 bases, with 13 bases between. The CDR3 length is 15 residues. Written as DNA, the CDR3 is TGTGCCAGCAGTTTCTTACAGGGCTCGAATTCACCCCTCCACTTT. It translates to CASSFLQGSNSPLHF.

The V and J genes are TRBV2 and TRBJ1-1; D ambiguous. Trimming removed 0 bases from V and 1 base from J, with 9 bases in between. In germline, CDR1 is SNHLY, CDR2 FYNNEI. This CDR3 has 15 residues. The CDR3 DNA reads TGTGCCAGCAGTGAAGCGCGTTTTAGGAACACTGAAGCTTTCTTT. Translated: CASSEARFRNTEAFF.

The chain joins TRBV5-1 to TRBJ2-5, with TRBD2 identical over 14 bases. CDR1 and CDR2 (germline): SGHRS, YFSETQ. The CDR3 has 18 residues. V dropped 0 bases and J dropped 1; count of bases not matched to a gene: 5. The CDR3 region has the DNA TGCGCCAGCAGCTTGGGTGGACTAGCGGGGGGCGTCCAAGAGACCCAGTACTTC. Protein sequence: CASSLGGLAGGVQETQYF.

The gene calls are TRBV4-3 and TRBJ2-3; D perhaps matches TRBD2 (5 bases). Germline CDR1 LGHNA, CDR2 YSLEER. V was clipped by 4 bases and J by 0 bases, with 11 bases between them. This CDR3 region has 15 residues. Here the CDR3 reads CASSRGITSTDTQYF. In DNA form, the CDR3 reads TGCGCCAGCAGCCGAGGGATAACTAGCACAGATACGCAGTATTTT.

The chain combines TRBV7-2 with TRBJ2-7; 7 nucleotides align to TRBD2. The CDR3 is made up of 15 amino acids. Germline V gene data show CDR1 as SGHTA and CDR2 as FQGNSA. V shed 1 base and J 3 bases; nucleotides not matched to a gene: 6. Here the CDR3 DNA reads TGTGCCAGCAGCTTAGTCCGGGGGAGGGGCTACGAGCAGTACTTC. Residues: CASSLVRGRGYEQYF.

The J gene is TRBJ1-3, the V gene TRBV2, with no clear D. Trimming pared 2 bases from V and 0 bases from J, leaving 5 bases between. This CDR3 spans 14 amino acids. Germline lookup yields CDR1 SNHLY and CDR2 FYNNEI. CDR3 residues: CASSEQSSGNTIYF. The CDR3 DNA reads as TGTGCCAGCAGTGAACAGTCCTCTGGAAACACCATATATTTT.

This chain connects TRBV5-1 to TRBJ2-5, with 9 bases lining up with TRBD1. V shed 4 bases, J shed 5 bases, and the junction held 12 bases outside the gene matches. The CDR3 is 16 amino acids. Per the germline V gene, CDR1 is SGHRS and CDR2 is YFSETQ. The DNA for the CDR3 is TGCGCCAGCAGCAGCACCCCCGGGACAGGGATGGAGACCCAGTACTTC. It codes for CASSSTPGTGMETQYF.

This rearrangement joins TRBV6-1 to TRBJ1-2, with D tentatively TRBD1 (6 bases). Trimming stripped 3 bases from V and 8 bases from J, with 19 bases between. CDR1 and CDR2 (germline): MNHNS, SASEGT. The CDR3 runs to 15 residues. CDR3 nucleotide sequence: TGTGCCAGCAGTGAGACGACAGGACCTCGAGGGGGCTACACCTTC. This codes for CASSETTGPRGGYTF.

The chain recombines TRBV7-2 with TRBJ2-7; 11 nucleotides line up with TRBD2. The J segment lost 3 bases and the V segment lost 2 bases, leaving 9 bases of the junction unmatched. Germline-derived CDR1 and CDR2 are SGHTA and FQGNSA. CDR3 length: 17 residues. CDR3 coding DNA: TGTGCCAGCAGCTTACGGGATCCTAGCGGGGGGAACTACGAGCAGTACGTC. This codes for CASSLRDPSGGNYEQYV.

The chain joins TRBV29-1 to TRBJ2-1, with 8 bases fitting TRBD2. Germline V gene data show CDR1 as SQVTM and CDR2 as ANQGSEA. The J segment lost 9 bases and the V segment lost 6 bases, leaving 7 bases of the junction unmatched. The CDR3 totals 12 residues. The CDR3 region is CSVRPRGVEQFF. In DNA, the CDR3 is TGCAGCGTCAGACCGCGGGGGGTTGAGCAGTTCTTC.

The V gene is TRBV4-3, the J gene TRBJ1-1, with 7 bases fitting TRBD1. The germline gives CDR1 LGHNA, CDR2 YSLEER. The trim removed 0 bases at V and 4 bases at J, leaving 5 bases unmatched. CDR3 length: 15 residues. The CDR3 DNA sequence: TGCGCCAGCAGCCAAGAGGAGGGGGCGCCCACTGAAGCTTTCTTT. This sequence encodes CASSQEEGAPTEAFF.

V usage is TRBV9 and J usage is TRBJ1-1; the D is unclear. Germline V lookup: CDR1 SGDLS, CDR2 YYNGEE. This CDR3 has 15 amino acids. V was clipped by 0 bases and J by 4 bases, with 13 bases between them. The CDR3 protein is CASSVGSMRSTEAFF. The CDR3 DNA is TGTGCCAGCAGCGTAGGGAGTATGCGGAGCACTGAAGCTTTCTTT.